This T cell receptor (beta chain) is drawn from a study of blood T cell repertoires in COVID-19. In the study overall: Samples taken during acute and convalescent COVID-19 were collected in the United States, Italy and Spain. PBMCs, B-cell-depleted T cells, or T cells provided the cDNA or gDNA that made up the material.

Per the germline V gene, CDR1 is DFQATT and CDR2 is SNEGSKA (reference sequence). Trimming removed 6 bases from V and 9 bases from J, with 12 bases in between. The CDR3 covers 11 residues. Per the original methods: Using reference gene primer amplification, nucleated cell counts were estimated. TCRdb's copy holds only in-frame clones and misses some; the assay was immunoSEQ multiplex PCR. That table gives V, J and clone size, and the DNA gave D and trimming. The sample records 250,000 to 350,000 clones, about 85% being singletons. The chain recombines TRBV20-1 with TRBJ2-1; unclear D gene. Sequenced sample: peripheral blood. The receptor comes from a woman aged 45 to 65 with active or convalescent COVID-19. Here the CDR3 reads CSATVSSEQFF. The CDR3 DNA follows: TGCAGTGCAACCGTCTCTAGTGAGCAGTTCTTC.